Sequencing of this TCR beta chain was carried out in a study of control samples from healthy donors and cancer patients. CDR1 and CDR2 from the germline V gene are MNHEY and SVGAGI. This CDR3 spans 14 amino acids. V dropped 6 bases and J dropped 6; count of bases not matched to a gene: 8. Generated by immunoSEQ multiplex PCR, the TCRdb table keeps only in-frame clones and is missing some. The sample contains under 95,000 clones, roughly nine tenths of which appear only once. The specimen was blood. The chain recombines TRBV6-5 with TRBJ1-5, with 7 bases that match TRBD1. The sequence was collected from a woman in her twenties or thirties in good health. CDR3 in DNA: TGTGCCAGCAGGCCCGACAGGGCTAGTCAGCCCCAGCATTTT. It specifies CASRPDRASQPQHF.